This TCR beta chain was found in a study of T-cell reconstitution after alpha-beta-depleted transplantation in children. The study's findings and limits: About two months after transplant, alpha-beta T cells reportedly came from several hundred expanded graft clones. From newly produced T cells came most of the T-cell counts and diversity one year after transplant. High day-60 TCRbeta diversity in some patients came from surviving recipient T cells and thymic progenitors.

Germline V gene lookup returns CDR1 SGHRS and CDR2 YFSETQ. V was trimmed by 5 bases and J by 2 bases, leaving 13 bases between them. The CDR3 runs to 15 residues. There are many counts of this clonotype. Its antigen is unknown. Preparation of the TCRbeta library used unique molecular identifiers. TCRdb re-called the PCR reads with MiXCR, one entry per CDR3 protein. The sample shows about 460,000 distinct CDR3 sequences, approximately 10% of them seen only once. The receptor comes from a female patient aged 2-10 years who had a stem cell transplant for aplastic anemia, so the T cells may come from the graft donor. The chain is built from TRBV5-1 and TRBJ2-2; D is uncertain. The sample was PBMCs, mostly from graft donor cells, taken 180 days after TCRalphabeta/CD19-depleted stem cell transplant. The CDR3 protein is CASRLGTINTGELFF. CDR3 bases: TGCGCCAGCAGGTTAGGCACAATTAACACCGGGGAGCTGTTTTTT.